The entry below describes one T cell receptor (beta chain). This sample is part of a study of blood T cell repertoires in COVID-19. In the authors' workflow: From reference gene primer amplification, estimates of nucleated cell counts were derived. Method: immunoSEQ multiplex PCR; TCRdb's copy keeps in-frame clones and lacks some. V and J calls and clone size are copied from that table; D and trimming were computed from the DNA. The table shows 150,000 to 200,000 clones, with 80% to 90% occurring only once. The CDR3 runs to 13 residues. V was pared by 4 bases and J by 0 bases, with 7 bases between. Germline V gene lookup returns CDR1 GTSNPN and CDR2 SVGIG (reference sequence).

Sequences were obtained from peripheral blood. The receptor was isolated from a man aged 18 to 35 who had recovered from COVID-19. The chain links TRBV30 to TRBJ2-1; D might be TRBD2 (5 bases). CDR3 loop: CAWTGNSYNEQFF. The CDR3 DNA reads TGTGCCTGGACCGGGAACTCCTACAATGAGCAGTTCTTC.